These T cell receptor beta chains were read from a single sample in a study of shared clonotypes between healthy human individuals. Only in-frame clones appear in the TCRdb table, and some are missing; sequencing was by immunoSEQ multiplex PCR. The table includes nearly 1,000,000 clones, around 80% detected once. Sequencing was performed on memory CD4+ T cells sorted from blood. All receptors derive from a man aged 18-30 years in good health. Both conserved end residues are part of each CDR3. D genes are given only for firm matches. Expanded clones get a size class; other rows say once, few or many, or leave the size out.

v_call	j_call	cdr3_length	d_call	clone_size	cdr3_nt	cdr3_aa
TRBV14	TRBJ1-2	13	TRBD1	NA	TGTGCCAGCAGGGGACAGTTATTCTATGGCTACACCTTC	CASRGQLFYGYTF
TRBV28	TRBJ1-4	14	TRBD1	few	TGTGCCAGCGGAGTAAAGGGGGCGCAGGAAAAACTGTTTTTT	CASGVKGAQEKLFF
TRBV27	TRBJ2-5	13	NA	NA	TGTGCCAGCGCCTGGACCGTTAAAGAGACCCAGTACTTC	CASAWTVKETQYF
TRBV5-1	TRBJ1-3	14	NA	NA	TGCGCCAGCAGCTTGTCGCAGCCTGGAAACACCATATATTTT	CASSLSQPGNTIYF
TRBV5-1	TRBJ2-7	13	TRBD1	NA	TGCGCCAGCAGCCCGGGACAGACTTACGAGCAGTACTTC	CASSPGQTYEQYF
TRBV11-2	TRBJ1-2	15	NA	NA	TGTGCCAGCAGCCGATCTTGGGGTCCCGACTATGGCTACACCTTC	CASSRSWGPDYGYTF
TRBV5-1	TRBJ2-3	16	NA	few	TGCGCCAGCAGCCTGGAAGGGACCTTCAGCACAGATACGCAGTATTTT	CASSLEGTFSTDTQYF
TRBV28	TRBJ1-1	14	NA	NA	TGTGCCAGCAGCTCTGGCGGGGGTTGGACTGAAGCTTTCTTT	CASSSGGGWTEAFF
TRBV18	TRBJ1-2	16	NA	NA	TGTGCCAGCTCACCGATTGAGGGAAGTTCGAACTATGGCTACACCTTC	CASSPIEGSSNYGYTF
TRBV6-1	TRBJ1-1	14	TRBD1	NA	TGTGCCAGCGGTGGGCGACAGGGTACCACTGAAGCTTTCTTT	CASGGRQGTTEAFF
TRBV19	TRBJ2-7	19	NA	NA	TGTGCCAGGTGGGGGAGGGACCCGGGACAGGAGTCTGAAGGCTACGAGCAGTACTTC	CARWGRDPGQESEGYEQYF
TRBV4-1	TRBJ1-6	17	NA	NA	TGCGCCAGCAGCCAAAGGGGGGAAAGCTCCTATAATTCACCCCTCCACTTT	CASSQRGESSYNSPLHF
TRBV18	TRBJ2-1	13	TRBD2	NA	TGTGCCAGCTCACAAAAGACTAGCGCTGAGCAGTTCTTC	CASSQKTSAEQFF
TRBV29-1	TRBJ1-3	15	NA	NA	TGCAGCGTTGATCGGTTAGAGAGCTCTGGAAACACCATATATTTT	CSVDRLESSGNTIYF
TRBV10-3	TRBJ1-2	15	TRBD1	NA	TGTGCCATCAGTGATCAGACAGGGGTGTACTATGGCTACACCTTC	CAISDQTGVYYGYTF
TRBV6-6	TRBJ2-7	16	TRBD1	NA	TGTGCCAGCAGTTACTTAGCCGGGACAGGGACCTACGAGCAGTACTTC	CASSYLAGTGTYEQYF
TRBV29-1	TRBJ2-1	14	NA	few	TGCAGCGTCGAACAGGGAGGCACCTACAATGAGCAGTTCTTC	CSVEQGGTYNEQFF
TRBV6-5	TRBJ2-1	13	NA	few	TGTGCCAGCACCAGGGCGGGGCTCGATGAGCAGTTCTTC	CASTRAGLDEQFF
TRBV11-1	TRBJ2-7	14	TRBD1	NA	TGTGCCAGCAGCTTCGGACAGGGGGTGGACGAGCAGTACTTC	CASSFGQGVDEQYF
TRBV6-5	TRBJ1-2	14	NA	NA	TGTGCCAGCACCAACACCCGATACAGCTATGGCTACACCTTC	CASTNTRYSYGYTF
TRBV18	TRBJ1-3	16	NA	NA	TGTGCCAGCTCACCACCGGGCGGGTTGTCTGGAAACACCATATATTTT	CASSPPGGLSGNTIYF
TRBV5-4	TRBJ2-5	14	TRBD1	NA	TGTGCCAGCAGCCCGGGACAGGGGGGAGAGACCCAGTACTTC	CASSPGQGGETQYF
TRBV27	TRBJ2-2	17	NA	NA	TGTGCCAGCAGTTTCCTCAGGGGGGTCACGAACACCGGGGAGCTGTTTTTT	CASSFLRGVTNTGELFF
TRBV11-1	TRBJ1-1	13	NA	many	TGTGCCAGCAGCCAACTTTGGGACACTGAAGCTTTCTTT	CASSQLWDTEAFF
TRBV5-1	TRBJ1-3	14	NA	NA	TGCGCCAGCAGCCCTGACAGGATTGGAAACACCATATATTTT	CASSPDRIGNTIYF
TRBV1	TRBJ2-5	18	NA	NA	TGCACCAGCAGCCAACCCACTCGGGGGCGGGAGGTCCAAGAGACCCAGTACTTC	CTSSQPTRGREVQETQYF
TRBV2	TRBJ2-2	14	NA	many	TGTGCCAGCAGTGAACAACTGAACACCGGGGAGCTGTTTTTT	CASSEQLNTGELFF
TRBV9	TRBJ1-1	15	NA	NA	TGTGCCAGCAGCGTAGACGAAGCTTGGGTCACTGAAGCTTTCTTT	CASSVDEAWVTEAFF
TRBV28	TRBJ2-7	10	NA	NA	TGTGCCAGTTTAGGGTACGAGCAGTACTTC	CASLGYEQYF